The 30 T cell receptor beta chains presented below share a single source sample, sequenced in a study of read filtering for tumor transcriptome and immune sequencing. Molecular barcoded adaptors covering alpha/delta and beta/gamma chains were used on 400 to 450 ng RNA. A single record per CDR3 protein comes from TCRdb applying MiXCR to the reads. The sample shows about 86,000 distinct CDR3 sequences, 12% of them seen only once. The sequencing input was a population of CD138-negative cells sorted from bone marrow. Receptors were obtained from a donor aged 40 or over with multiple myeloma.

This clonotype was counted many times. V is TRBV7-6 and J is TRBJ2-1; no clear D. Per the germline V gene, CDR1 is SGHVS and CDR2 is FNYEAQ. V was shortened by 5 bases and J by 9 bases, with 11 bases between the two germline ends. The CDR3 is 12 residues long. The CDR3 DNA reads TGTGCCAGCAGCGATATGATAACTGAGCAGTTCTTC. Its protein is CASSDMITEQFF.

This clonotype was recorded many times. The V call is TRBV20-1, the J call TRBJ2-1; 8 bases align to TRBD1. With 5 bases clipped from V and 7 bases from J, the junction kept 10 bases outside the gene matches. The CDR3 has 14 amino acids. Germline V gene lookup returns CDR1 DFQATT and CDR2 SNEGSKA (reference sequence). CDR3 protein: CSAPGTGIWNEQFF. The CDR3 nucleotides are TGCAGTGCTCCCGGGACAGGTATTTGGAATGAGCAGTTCTTC.

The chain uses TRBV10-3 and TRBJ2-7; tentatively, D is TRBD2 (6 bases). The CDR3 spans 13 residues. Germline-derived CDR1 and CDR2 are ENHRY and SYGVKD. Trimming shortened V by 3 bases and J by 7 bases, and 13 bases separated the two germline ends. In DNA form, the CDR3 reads TGTGCCATCAGTGAAGGAGGGTTAGTTGAGCAGTACTTC. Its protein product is CAISEGGLVEQYF.

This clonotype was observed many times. The CDR3 loop reads CASSQDARRDEAFF. CDR3 DNA: TGTGCCAGCAGCCAAGACGCCCGGAGGGACGAAGCTTTCTTT. This chain links TRBV14 with TRBJ1-1; TRBD1 might be the D (5 bases). The ends were cut back, 0 bases at V and 8 bases at J, with 13 bases in the middle. Looked up from germline, CDR1 is SGHDN and CDR2 is FVKESK. The CDR3 loop spans 14 amino acids.

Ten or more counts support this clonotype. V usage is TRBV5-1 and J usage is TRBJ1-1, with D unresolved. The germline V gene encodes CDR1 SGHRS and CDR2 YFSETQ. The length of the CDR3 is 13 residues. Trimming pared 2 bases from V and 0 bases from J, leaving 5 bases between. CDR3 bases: TGCGCCAGCAGCTTCACCCTGAACACTGAAGCTTTCTTT. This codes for CASSFTLNTEAFF.

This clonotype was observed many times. CDR3 coding DNA: TGTGCCAGCAGCACTTTTCTATCCCGGTCGCAGTACTTC. It encodes CASSTFLSRSQYF. This chain joins TRBV7-2 and TRBJ2-7, with D hard to call. Germline assignment: CDR1 SGHTA and CDR2 FQGNSA. The CDR3 covers 13 residues. V was cut by 5 bases and J by 9 bases, with 17 bases left in between.

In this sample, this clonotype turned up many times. CDR3 in DNA: TGTGCCAGCAGCCAGACAAGGGAGAACACTGAAGCTTTCTTT. Its protein is CASSQTRENTEAFF. This chain connects TRBV2 to TRBJ1-1; D call uncertain. Germline V gives CDR1 SNHLY, CDR2 FYNNEI. The V and J ends lost 6 bases and 1 base respectively, with 12 bases between them. The CDR3 totals 14 residues.

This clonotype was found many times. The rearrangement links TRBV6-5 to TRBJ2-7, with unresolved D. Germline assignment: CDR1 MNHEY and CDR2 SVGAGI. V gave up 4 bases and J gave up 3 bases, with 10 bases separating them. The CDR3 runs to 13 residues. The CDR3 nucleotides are TGTGCCAGCAGTTCACCATCAATCTACGAGCAGTACTTC. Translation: CASSSPSIYEQYF.

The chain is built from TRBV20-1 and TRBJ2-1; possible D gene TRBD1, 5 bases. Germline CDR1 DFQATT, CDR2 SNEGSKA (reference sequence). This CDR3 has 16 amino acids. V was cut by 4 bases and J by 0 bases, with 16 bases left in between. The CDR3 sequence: CSATSQGANSYNEQFF. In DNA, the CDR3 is TGCAGTGCTACCTCGCAAGGGGCAAACTCCTACAATGAGCAGTTCTTC.

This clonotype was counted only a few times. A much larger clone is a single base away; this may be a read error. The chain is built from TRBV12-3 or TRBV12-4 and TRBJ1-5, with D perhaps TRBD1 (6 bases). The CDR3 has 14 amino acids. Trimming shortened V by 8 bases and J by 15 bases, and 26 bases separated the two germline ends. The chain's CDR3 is CASEQGLGLGARHF. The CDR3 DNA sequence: TGTGCCAGCGAACAGGGTTTGGGTTTAGGAGCCCGGCATTTT.

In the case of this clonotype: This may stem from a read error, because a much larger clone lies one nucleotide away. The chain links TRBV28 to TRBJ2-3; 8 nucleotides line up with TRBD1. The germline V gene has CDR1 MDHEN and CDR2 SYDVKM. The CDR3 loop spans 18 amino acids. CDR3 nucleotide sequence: TGTGCCAGCAGTTTAAGTCGGGCTGCAGGGGGCTCCAGAGATACGCGGTATTTT. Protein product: CASSLSRAAGGSRDTRYF.

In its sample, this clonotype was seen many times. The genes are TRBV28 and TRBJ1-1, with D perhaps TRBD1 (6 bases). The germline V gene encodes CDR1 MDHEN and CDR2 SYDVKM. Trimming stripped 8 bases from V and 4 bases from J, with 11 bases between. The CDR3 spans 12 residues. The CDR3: CASGGGGTEAFF. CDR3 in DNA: TGTGCCAGCGGGGGCGGCGGCACTGAAGCTTTCTTT.

The CDR3 DNA follows: TGTGCCTGGAGTGTCGCTATGGGGCAATACACCATATATTTT. Its protein product is CAWSVAMGQYTIYF. The J gene is TRBJ1-3, the V gene TRBV30; tentative D call: TRBD1 (5 bases). The CDR3 consists of 14 residues. V shed 0 bases and J shed 8 bases, with 14 bases lying between them. Germline CDR1 is GTSNPN and CDR2 is SVGIG (reference sequence).

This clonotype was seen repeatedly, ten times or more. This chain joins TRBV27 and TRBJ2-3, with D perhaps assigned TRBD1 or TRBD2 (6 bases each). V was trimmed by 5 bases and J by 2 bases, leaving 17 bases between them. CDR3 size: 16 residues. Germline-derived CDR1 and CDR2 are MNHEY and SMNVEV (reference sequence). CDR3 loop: CASSHRGLTITDTQYF. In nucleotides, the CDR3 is TGTGCCAGCAGTCACCGGGGGCTGACTATCACAGATACGCAGTATTTT.

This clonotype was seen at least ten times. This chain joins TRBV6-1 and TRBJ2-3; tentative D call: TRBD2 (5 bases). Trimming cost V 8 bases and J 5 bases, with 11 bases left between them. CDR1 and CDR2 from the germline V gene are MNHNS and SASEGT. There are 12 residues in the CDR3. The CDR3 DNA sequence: TGTGCCAGCGAAGGACTCCTAGATACGCAGTATTTT. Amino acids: CASEGLLDTQYF.

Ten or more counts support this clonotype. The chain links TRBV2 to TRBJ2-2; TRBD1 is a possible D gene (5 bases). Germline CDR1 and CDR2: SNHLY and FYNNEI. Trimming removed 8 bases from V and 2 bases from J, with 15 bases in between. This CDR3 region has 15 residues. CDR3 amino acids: CASVLGQVNTGELFF. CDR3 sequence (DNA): TGTGCCAGCGTTCTGGGGCAGGTCAACACCGGGGAGCTGTTTTTT. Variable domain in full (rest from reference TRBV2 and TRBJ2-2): EPEVTQTPSHQVTQMGQEVILRCVPISNHLYFYWYRQILGQKVEFLVSFYNNEISEKSEIFDDQFSVERPDGSNFTLKIRSTKLEDSAMYFCASVLGQVNTGELFFGEGSRLTVL.

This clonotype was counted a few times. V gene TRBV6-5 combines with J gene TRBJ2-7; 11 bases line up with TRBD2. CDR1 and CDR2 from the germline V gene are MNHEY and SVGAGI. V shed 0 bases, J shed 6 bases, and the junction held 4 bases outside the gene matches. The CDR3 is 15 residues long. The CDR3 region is CASSYSVAGGLEQYF. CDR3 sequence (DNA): TGTGCCAGCAGTTACTCGGTAGCGGGAGGGCTCGAGCAGTACTTC.

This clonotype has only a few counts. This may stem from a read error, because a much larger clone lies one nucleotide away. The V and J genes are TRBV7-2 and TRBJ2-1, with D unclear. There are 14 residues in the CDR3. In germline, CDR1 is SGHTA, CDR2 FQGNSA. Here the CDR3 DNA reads TGTGCCAGCAGCCCGCCCGGATCCTACAATGGGCAGTTCTTC. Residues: CASSPPGSYNGQFF.

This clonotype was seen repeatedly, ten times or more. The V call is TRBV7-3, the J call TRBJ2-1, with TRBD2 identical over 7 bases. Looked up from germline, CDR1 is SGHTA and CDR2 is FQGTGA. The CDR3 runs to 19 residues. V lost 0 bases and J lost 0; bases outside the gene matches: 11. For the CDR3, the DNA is TGTGCCAGCAGCTTAACAAGAAGCGGGGTGCCCAGCTCCTACAATGAGCAGTTCTTC. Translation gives CASSLTRSGVPSSYNEQFF.

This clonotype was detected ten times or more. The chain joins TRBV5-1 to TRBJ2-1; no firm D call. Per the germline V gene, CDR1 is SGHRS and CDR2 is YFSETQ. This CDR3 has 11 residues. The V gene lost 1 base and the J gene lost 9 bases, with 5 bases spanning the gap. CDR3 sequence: CASSLTGEQFF. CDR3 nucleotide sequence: TGCGCCAGCAGCTTGACCGGTGAGCAGTTCTTC. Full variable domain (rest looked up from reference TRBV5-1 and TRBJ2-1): KAGVTQTPRYLIKTRGQQVTLSCSPISGHRSVSWYQQTPGQGLQFLFEYFSETQRNKGNFPGRFSGRQFSNSRSEMNVSTLELGDSALYLCASSLTGEQFFGPGTRLTVL.

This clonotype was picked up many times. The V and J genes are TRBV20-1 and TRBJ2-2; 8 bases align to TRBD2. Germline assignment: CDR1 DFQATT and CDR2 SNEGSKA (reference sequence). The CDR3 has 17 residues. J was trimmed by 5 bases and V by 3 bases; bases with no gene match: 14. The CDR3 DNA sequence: TGCAGTGCTAGGGACCGGAGCGGGAGATTGCGGACCGGGGAGCTGTTTTTT. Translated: CSARDRSGRLRTGELFF.

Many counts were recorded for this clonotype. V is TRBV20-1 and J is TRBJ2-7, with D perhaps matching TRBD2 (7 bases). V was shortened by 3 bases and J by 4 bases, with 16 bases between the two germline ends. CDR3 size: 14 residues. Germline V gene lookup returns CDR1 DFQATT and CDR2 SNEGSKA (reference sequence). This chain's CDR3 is CSARGGGARYEQYF. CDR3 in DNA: TGCAGTGCTAGGGGGGGGGGGGCTAGGTACGAGCAGTACTTC.

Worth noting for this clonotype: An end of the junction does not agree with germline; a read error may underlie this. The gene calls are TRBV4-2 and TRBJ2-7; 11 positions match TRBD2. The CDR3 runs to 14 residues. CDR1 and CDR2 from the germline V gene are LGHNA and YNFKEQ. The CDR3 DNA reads TGTACCAGCAGCCCAACTAGCGGGAGTTACGAGCAGTACTTC. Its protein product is CTSSPTSGSYEQYF.

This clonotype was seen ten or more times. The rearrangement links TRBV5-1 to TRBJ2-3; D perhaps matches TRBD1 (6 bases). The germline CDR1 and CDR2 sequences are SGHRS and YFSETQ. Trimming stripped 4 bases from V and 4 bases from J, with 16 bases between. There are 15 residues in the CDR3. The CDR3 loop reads CASSETGRAPDTQYF. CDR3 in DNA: TGCGCCAGCAGCGAAACAGGGAGAGCGCCAGATACGCAGTATTTT.

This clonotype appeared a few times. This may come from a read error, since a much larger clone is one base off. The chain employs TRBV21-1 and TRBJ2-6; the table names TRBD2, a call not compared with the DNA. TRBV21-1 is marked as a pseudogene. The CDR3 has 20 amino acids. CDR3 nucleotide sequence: TGTGCCAGCAGCAGAGAGGGTCCTAGCGGGAGTTCAAGAGGGGCCAACGTCCTGACTTTC. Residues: CASSREGPSGSSRGANVLTF.

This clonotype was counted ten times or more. Here the CDR3 DNA reads TGTGCCATCAGTGATGGAGCTGGCTACGAGCAGTACTTC. This encodes CAISDGAGYEQYF. The chain is built from TRBV10-3 and TRBJ2-7; no reliable D call. Germline CDR1 ENHRY, CDR2 SYGVKD. CDR3 size: 13 residues. V was clipped by 3 bases and J by 3 bases, with 9 bases between them.

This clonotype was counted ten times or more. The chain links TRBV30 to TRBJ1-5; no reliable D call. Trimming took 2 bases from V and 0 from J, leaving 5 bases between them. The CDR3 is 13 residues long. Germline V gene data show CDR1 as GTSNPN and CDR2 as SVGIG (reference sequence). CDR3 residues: CAWSLTSNQPQHF. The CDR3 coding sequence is TGTGCCTGGAGTTTGACTAGCAATCAGCCCCAGCATTTT. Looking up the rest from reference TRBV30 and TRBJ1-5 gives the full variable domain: SQTIHQWPATLVQPVGSPLSLECTVEGTSNPNLYWYRQAAGRGLQLLFYSVGIGQISSEVPQNLSASRPQDRQFILSSKKLLLSDSGFYLCAWSLTSNQPQHFGDGTRLSIL.

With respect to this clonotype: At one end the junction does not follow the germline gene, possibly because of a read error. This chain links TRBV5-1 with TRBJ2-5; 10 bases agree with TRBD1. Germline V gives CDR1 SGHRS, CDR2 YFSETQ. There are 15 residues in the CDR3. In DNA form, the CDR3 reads TGCGCCAGCCAACTCTCCGGACAGGGGGAAGAGACCCGGTACTTC. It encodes CASQLSGQGEETRYF.

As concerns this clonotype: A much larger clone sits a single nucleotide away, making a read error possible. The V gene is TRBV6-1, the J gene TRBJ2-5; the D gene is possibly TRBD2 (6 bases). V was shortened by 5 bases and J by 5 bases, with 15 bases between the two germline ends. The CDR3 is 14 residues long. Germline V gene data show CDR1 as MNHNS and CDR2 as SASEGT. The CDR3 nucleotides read TGTGCCAGCAGTCGTGGGGTAGCGGCGGAGACCCAGTACTTC. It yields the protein CASSRGVAAETQYF.

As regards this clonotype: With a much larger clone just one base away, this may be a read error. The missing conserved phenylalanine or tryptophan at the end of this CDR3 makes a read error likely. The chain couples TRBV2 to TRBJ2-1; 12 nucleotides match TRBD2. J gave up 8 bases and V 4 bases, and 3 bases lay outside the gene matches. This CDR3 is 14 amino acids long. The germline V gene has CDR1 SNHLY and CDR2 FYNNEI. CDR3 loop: CASSVASGRDEQFL. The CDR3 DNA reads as TGTGCCAGCAGTGTTGCTAGCGGGAGGGATGAGCAGTTCCTC.